This T cell receptor beta chain was retrieved from a study of vaccination effects on CD4 cells after COVID-19. Study at large: The vaccine given was either BNT162b2 or mRNA-1273, in two doses. Study results and limitations: Late post-vaccination samples showed marked contraction of infection- and vaccine-induced clones. Cross-reaction with common cold coronaviruses was seen in only 1 of 255 vaccine-induced clones from healthy vaccinees. The study dataset contains few convalescent patients and includes no early post-infection timepoints.

The CDR3 extends over 15 amino acids. Clones were sequenced by immunoSEQ multiplex PCR, and TCRdb holds only the in-frame ones, with some missing. The sample yields about 73,000 clones, around 79% seen once. With respect to this clone: Its antigen is undetermined.

Sequencing followed a ViraFEST assay step that expanded antigen-specific CD4+ T cells with viral peptide pools. CD4+ T cells were isolated after around 10 days of culture. Vaccinated recipients, who were negative for nucleocapsid antibodies, had no history of SARS-CoV-2 infection. The sequencing used CD4+ T cells from PBMCs cultured with SARS-CoV-2 spike peptides, collected before COVID-19 vaccination. The sequence derives from a human donor who received a COVID-19 vaccine. The chain couples TRBV21-1 to TRBJ2-2; TRBD2 was called by the table and not checked on the DNA. TRBV21-1 is marked as a pseudogene. CDR3 protein: CANYDSGGGAGELFF. The CDR3 nucleotides read TGTGCCAACTACGACTCAGGCGGGGGGGCCGGGGAGCTGTTTTTT.